This record concerns one T cell receptor (beta chain) sequence. Measured with immunoSEQ multiplex PCR; TCRdb has only the in-frame clones, and not every one. The repertoire has 65,000 to 95,000 clones, roughly 98% of them found once; the top ten carry approximately 0.14%. The record originates from a study of technical replicates of blood from a handful of donors. CDR1 and CDR2 from the germline V gene are LNHDA and SQIVND (reference sequence). V dropped 1 base and J dropped 2 bases, with 8 bases sitting between them. The CDR3 contains 15 residues. Sequencing was carried out using T cells isolated from PBMCs. The source is a human donor in good health. The V gene is TRBV19, the J gene TRBJ2-2; D is undetermined. The CDR3 loop is CASSIGPLNTGELFF. The DNA of the CDR3 is TGTGCCAGTAGTATAGGTCCTCTCAACACCGGGGAGCTGTTTTTT.